Listed here are 27 T cell receptor beta chains from one sample, sequenced in a study of shared clonotypes between healthy human individuals. Produced via immunoSEQ multiplex PCR; TCRdb's table is partial and in-frame only. The data show millions of clones, with 85% to 95% seen just once and about 1.8% held by the top ten. CD45RO-negative CD8 cells positively selected for CCR7 made up the naive population, which excluded terminally differentiated effector memory CD45RA+ cells. Sequenced sample: naive CD8+ T cells from PBMCs. These receptors all stem from a man younger than 35 in good health. Some clones in this sample may be carry-over from other donors' samples.

The rearrangement links TRBV13 to TRBJ2-1, with D tentatively TRBD1 (6 bases). This CDR3 region has 13 residues. Trimming cost V 8 bases and J 6 bases, with 14 bases left between them. Germline loops: CDR1 PRHDT, CDR2 FYEKMQ (reference sequence). The CDR3 is CASVYQDSNEQFF. The CDR3 region has the DNA TGTGCCAGCGTATACCAGGACAGCAATGAGCAGTTCTTC.

Written as DNA, the CDR3 is TGTGCCAGCAGTGAACGCAGGGTGTCAACCTACAATGAGCAGTTCTTC. Encoded protein: CASSERRVSTYNEQFF. The chain carries TRBV25-1 and TRBJ2-1, with TRBD1 as a possible D gene (5 bases). The germline CDR1 and CDR2 sequences are MGHDK and SYGVNS. V lost 2 bases to trimming and J lost 2 bases, with 13 bases between them. CDR3 length: 16 residues.

This clone showed up just once. Other DNA variants within this sample encode the same CDR3. The rearrangement joins TRBV7-2 to TRBJ2-7, with D uncertain. The CDR3 is 14 residues long. Germline V gives CDR1 SGHTA, CDR2 FQGNSA. V lost 5 bases and J 7 bases, leaving 18 bases between the germline ends. CDR3 sequence reads: CASSPVGLVGEQYF. CDR3 DNA: TGTGCCAGCAGCCCAGTAGGGCTAGTGGGTGAGCAGTACTTC.

As concerns this clone: Distinct nucleotide sequences in the sample also encode this CDR3. The rearrangement links TRBV29-1 to TRBJ2-3; perhaps D is TRBD1 or TRBD2 (6 bases each). CDR1 is SQVTM and CDR2 is ANQGSEA in the germline V gene. This CDR3 is 14 amino acids long. Deletions cut 3 bases from V and 6 bases from J, with 16 bases between. CDR3 in DNA: TGCAGCGTTGAGGGGGGCTACTCCGCGGATACGCAGTATTTT. Its protein is CSVEGGYSADTQYF.

J is TRBJ2-7 and V is TRBV10-3, with D tentatively TRBD1 (5 bases). Deletions cut 0 bases from V and 6 bases from J, with 15 bases between. Germline assignment: CDR1 ENHRY and CDR2 SYGVKD. The CDR3 is made up of 15 amino acids. CDR3 DNA sequence: TGTGCCATCAGTGAGTCGAAGGGTGGGGCGGCCGAGCAGTACTTC. It codes for CAISESKGGAAEQYF.

The CDR3 is CASSIGGPRDPYEQYF. CDR3 sequence (DNA): TGTGCCAGTAGTATAGGCGGACCCCGGGATCCCTACGAGCAGTACTTC. The chain joins TRBV19 to TRBJ2-7, with D tentatively TRBD2 (5 bases). The germline V gene encodes CDR1 LNHDA and CDR2 SQIVND (reference sequence). This CDR3 has 16 residues. Trimming stripped 1 base from V and 2 bases from J, with 15 bases between.

The chain joins TRBV29-1 to TRBJ1-2; D call uncertain. The CDR3 loop spans 12 amino acids. The germline V gene encodes CDR1 SQVTM and CDR2 ANQGSEA. V shed 3 bases and J shed 6 bases, with 11 bases lying between them. DNA for the CDR3: TGCAGCGTTGACGGAGCGGGTCATGGCTACACCTTC. This sequence encodes CSVDGAGHGYTF.

This sequence joins TRBV4-2 and TRBJ1-1; the D gene is possibly TRBD1 (6 bases). The V end lost 7 bases, the J end lost 5 bases, and 20 bases lay between the germline ends. This CDR3 has 15 residues. Germline V gene lookup returns CDR1 LGHNA and CDR2 YNFKEQ. Here the CDR3 reads CASTSVGGPQTEAFF. CDR3 sequence (DNA): TGTGCCAGCACATCCGTCGGGGGGCCGCAAACTGAAGCTTTCTTT.

The chain is built from TRBV7-2 and TRBJ2-6; no reliable D call. V was clipped by 3 bases and J by 2 bases, with 5 bases between them. Germline loops: CDR1 SGHTA, CDR2 FQGNSA. CDR3 length: 14 residues. In nucleotides, the CDR3 is TGTGCCAGCAGCTTTCTCGCTGGGGCCAACGTCCTGACTTTC. Translation: CASSFLAGANVLTF.

The chain links TRBV4-2 to TRBJ1-1; D is unclear. The CDR3 has 15 amino acids. Germline CDR1 is LGHNA and CDR2 is YNFKEQ. V was cut by 0 bases and J by 0 bases, with 8 bases left in between. CDR3 coding DNA: TGTGCCAGCAGCCAAGATAGGTTTATGAACACTGAAGCTTTCTTT. Its translation is CASSQDRFMNTEAFF.

The chain is built from TRBV28 and TRBJ1-2; no reliable D call. Germline V CDR1 and CDR2: MDHEN, SYDVKM. The CDR3 loop spans 13 amino acids. V shed 5 bases and J shed 3 bases, with 10 bases lying between them. CDR3 sequence reads: CASSLGLYYGYTF. In DNA, the CDR3 is TGTGCCAGCAGTCTTGGACTATACTATGGCTACACCTTC.

This chain uses TRBV27 with TRBJ2-3, with 7 positions matching TRBD1. Germline values: CDR1 MNHEY, CDR2 SMNVEV (reference sequence). V gave up 6 bases and J gave up 0 bases; unmatched junction bases: 15. This CDR3 has 18 residues. The CDR3 region has the DNA TGTGCCAGCAGGCTAACCCTACAGGGGCCGGATAGCACAGATACGCAGTATTTT. Amino acid sequence: CASRLTLQGPDSTDTQYF.

The chain employs TRBV5-4 and TRBJ2-7, with 8 bases fitting TRBD1. Germline V gene lookup returns CDR1 SGHNT and CDR2 YYREEE (reference sequence). V lost 2 bases and J lost 5; bases outside the gene matches: 9. This CDR3 has 15 amino acids. CDR3 in amino acids: CASSLIGQGVNEQYF. Here the CDR3 DNA reads TGTGCCAGCAGCTTAATAGGACAGGGTGTGAACGAGCAGTACTTC.

This sequence joins TRBV5-6 and TRBJ2-7; 11 bases line up with TRBD2. V dropped 4 bases and J dropped 5; count of bases not matched to a gene: 8. In germline, CDR1 is SGHDT, CDR2 YYEEEE. The CDR3 runs to 15 residues. CDR3 coding DNA: TGTGCCAGCAGCCAAACTAGCGGGAGTTCCCACGAGCAGTACTTC. Protein product: CASSQTSGSSHEQYF.

The gene calls are TRBV30 and TRBJ2-5, with no clear D. Per germline, CDR1 GTSNPN and CDR2 SVGIG (reference sequence). The CDR3 runs to 13 residues. Trimming pared 2 bases from V and 1 base from J, leaving 8 bases between. The CDR3 DNA follows: TGTGCCTGGAGTCCTGAGGTCCAAGAGACCCAGTACTTC. Amino acids: CAWSPEVQETQYF.

The count of this clone is one. The V and J genes are TRBV19 and TRBJ1-5; TRBD1 matches 9 bases. The CDR3 consists of 17 residues. Per germline, CDR1 LNHDA and CDR2 SQIVND (reference sequence). V was clipped by 3 bases and J by 7 bases; unmatched bases: 13. CDR3 residues: CASSIILQGARMQPQHF. DNA for the CDR3: TGTGCCAGTAGTATTATACTACAGGGGGCGCGGATGCAGCCCCAGCATTTT.

CDR3 amino acids: CSVEKVGHSGNTIYF. CDR3 DNA sequence: TGCAGCGTTGAAAAGGTCGGCCACTCTGGAAACACCATATATTTT. The chain joins TRBV29-1 to TRBJ1-3; D is undetermined. With 2 bases removed from V and 0 bases from J, the gap between germline ends came to 11 bases. Germline CDR1 and CDR2: SQVTM and ANQGSEA. The CDR3 runs 15 residues.

This rearrangement joins TRBV29-1 to TRBJ2-5, with 7 positions matching TRBD2. The end of the DNA aligns better with TRBJ2-7, so the J call may be wrong. Germline values: CDR1 SQVTM, CDR2 ANQGSEA. CDR3 length: 12 amino acids. This CDR3 is CSVAGGPYEQYF. The CDR3 coding sequence is TGCAGCGTTGCGGGAGGACCATACGAGCAGTACTTC.

J is TRBJ2-7 and V is TRBV13, with D perhaps given as TRBD1 or TRBD2 (5 bases each). The CDR3 runs 15 residues. V shed 4 bases and J shed 5 bases, with 18 bases lying between them. The germline V gene encodes CDR1 PRHDT and CDR2 FYEKMQ (reference sequence). The CDR3 loop is CASSSSELGAHEQYF. The CDR3 DNA follows: TGTGCCAGCAGCTCCTCGGAACTAGGGGCCCACGAGCAGTACTTC.

Remarks on this clone: The same CDR3 can be traced to other DNA sequences in this sample. This chain links TRBV5-6 with TRBJ1-5; unclear D gene. The CDR3 consists of 14 residues. Trimming took off 0 bases at V and 3 bases at J, with 7 bases between the two ends. CDR1 and CDR2 (germline): SGHDT, YYEEEE. The CDR3, as DNA: TGTGCCAGCAGCTTGGGAGGGTTCAATCAGCCCCAGCATTTT. This sequence encodes CASSLGGFNQPQHF.

The CDR3 is CASSLASGRSETQYF. DNA for the CDR3: TGTGCCAGCAGCTTGGCTAGCGGGAGGAGTGAGACCCAGTACTTC. The chain links TRBV7-3 to TRBJ2-5; 11 bases are shared with TRBD2. V lost 3 bases and J lost 5; bases outside the gene matches: 5. The CDR3 loop spans 15 amino acids. The germline CDR1 and CDR2 sequences are SGHTA and FQGTGA.

The chain links TRBV11-2 to TRBJ1-6; 10 nucleotides match TRBD1. The CDR3 extends over 18 amino acids. Trimming removed 1 base from V and 6 bases from J; junction bases left unmatched: 9. Germline lookup yields CDR1 SGHAT and CDR2 FQNNGV. The CDR3 here is CASSLVKGRDRGNSPLHF. The CDR3, as DNA: TGTGCCAGCAGCTTAGTAAAGGGCCGGGACAGGGGTAATTCACCCCTCCACTTT.

CDR3 DNA sequence: TGTGCCAGCAGCTTAAGAAGGTGGAACACTGAAGCTTTCTTT. Protein sequence: CASSLRRWNTEAFF. V usage is TRBV5-6 and J usage is TRBJ1-1; D uncertain. CDR3 length: 14 amino acids. V gave up 2 bases and J gave up 1 base, with 9 bases separating them. From germline, CDR1 is SGHDT and CDR2 YYEEEE.

Points on this clone: The same CDR3 is also encoded by other DNA sequences in this sample. This chain links TRBV14 with TRBJ2-2; D is uncertain. The germline V gene encodes CDR1 SGHDN and CDR2 FVKESK. CDR3 length: 14 amino acids. Trimming took 1 base from V and 2 from J, leaving 5 bases between them. CDR3 sequence (DNA): TGTGCCAGCAGCCAAGGGGTTAACACCGGGGAGCTGTTTTTT. Amino acid sequence: CASSQGVNTGELFF.

The chain carries TRBV28 and TRBJ2-1; D remains ambiguous. The CDR3 runs to 14 residues. Germline V gene lookup returns CDR1 MDHEN and CDR2 SYDVKM. V lost 1 base and J lost 4, with 8 bases in between. The CDR3 here is CASSLLGKYNEQFF. CDR3 nucleotides: TGTGCCAGCAGTTTATTAGGAAAGTACAATGAGCAGTTCTTC. The whole variable domain, remainder taken from reference TRBV28 and TRBJ2-1, is DVKVTQSSRYLVKRTGEKVFLECVQDMDHENMFWYRQDPGLGLRLIYFSYDVKMKEKGDIPEGYSVSREKKERFSLILESASTNQTSMYLCASSLLGKYNEQFFGPGTRLTVL.

This chain connects TRBV29-1 to TRBJ2-7; D gene uncertain. Looked up from germline, CDR1 is SQVTM and CDR2 is ANQGSEA. V was trimmed by 7 bases and J by 0 bases, leaving 13 bases between them. The length of the CDR3 is 13 residues. The CDR3 is CSAVGRTSYEQYF. Here the CDR3 DNA reads TGCAGCGCTGTGGGCCGTACCTCCTACGAGCAGTACTTC.

The CDR3 spells CASSPFRVGANTGELFF. CDR3 nucleotides: TGCGCCAGCAGTCCATTTAGGGTCGGGGCGAACACCGGGGAGCTGTTTTTT. The V and J genes are TRBV5-1 and TRBJ2-2; maybe TRBD2 (5 bases). From germline, CDR1 is SGHRS and CDR2 YFSETQ. The CDR3 totals 17 residues. Trimming cost V 5 bases and J 0 bases, with 17 bases left between them.